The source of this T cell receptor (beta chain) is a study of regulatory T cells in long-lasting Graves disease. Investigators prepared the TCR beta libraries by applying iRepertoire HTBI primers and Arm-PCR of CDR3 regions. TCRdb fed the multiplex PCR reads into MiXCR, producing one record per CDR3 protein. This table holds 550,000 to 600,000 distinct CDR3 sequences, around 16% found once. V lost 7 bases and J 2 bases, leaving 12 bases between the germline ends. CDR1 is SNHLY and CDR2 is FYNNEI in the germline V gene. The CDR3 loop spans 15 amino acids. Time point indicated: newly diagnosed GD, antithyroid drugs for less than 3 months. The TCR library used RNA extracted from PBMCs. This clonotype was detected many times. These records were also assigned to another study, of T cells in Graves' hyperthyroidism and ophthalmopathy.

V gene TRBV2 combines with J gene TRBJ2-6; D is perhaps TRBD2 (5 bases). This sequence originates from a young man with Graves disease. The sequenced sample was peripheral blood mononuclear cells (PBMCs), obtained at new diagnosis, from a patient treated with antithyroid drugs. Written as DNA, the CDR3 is TGTGCCAGCAAGCGGATATTGGCTGGGGCCAACGTCCTGACTTTC. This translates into CASKRILAGANVLTF.